This TCR beta chain is drawn from a study of identical twins. Germline lookup yields CDR1 DFQATT and CDR2 SNEGSKA (reference sequence). V was clipped by 4 bases and J by 5 bases, with 21 bases between them. CDR3 length equals 15 residues. Concerning this clonotype: Its specificity is not known.

Template switching added a universal primer binding site, and final cDNA carried unique molecular identifiers. TCRdb analysed the 5' RACE reads with MiXCR anew, one entry per CDR3 protein. This table holds just over 450,000 distinct CDR3 sequences, more than 13% found once. Overall study findings and caveats: Carriage of fewer insertions was seen in abundant cord blood beta clonotypes, whereas memory repertoires showed none. Invariant MAIT and iNKT cells could partly confound zero-insertion analyses.

Separately, the same data were catalogued under a study of yellow fever vaccine responses in identical twins.

Source material: CD4+ T cells sorted from blood. This chain links TRBV20-1 with TRBJ2-7, with D possibly TRBD2 on 5 matching bases. The sequence was collected from a woman aged 18 to 35 in good health. The chain's CDR3 is CSAIKAGVYFNEQYF. The DNA for the CDR3 is TGCAGTGCTATAAAAGCCGGGGTCTATTTCAACGAGCAGTACTTC.